The rows below give T cell receptor beta chains drawn from one sample of a study of blood T cell repertoires in COVID-19. The method was immunoSEQ multiplex PCR; TCRdb's version includes in-frame clones alone and lacks a portion of them. The data hold some 490,000 clones, with approximately 91% observed a single time. Sequenced: PBMCs or T cells enriched from blood (not recorded which). These receptor sequences come from a woman aged 60-70 years who had recovered from COVID-19. Each CDR3 is given with its conserved first and last residue. Each record gives: J gene, clone size, V gene, D gene, CDR3 DNA, CDR3 protein. D genes are given only for firm matches. Size is omitted from some rows. Given values are once, few, many or a class for expanded clones.

J: TRBJ1-4
size: few
V: TRBV2
D: .
DNA: TGTGCCAGCAGTGAGGGTGAGGCGACAACTAATGAAAAACTGTTTTTT
CDR3: CASSEGEATTNEKLFF

J: TRBJ1-1
size: .
V: TRBV27
D: .
DNA: TGTGCCAGCAGTCTGCTACGGGGATCAATGAACACTGAAGCTTTCTTT
CDR3: CASSLLRGSMNTEAFF

J: TRBJ2-1
size: .
V: TRBV5-1
D: TRBD2
DNA: TGCGCCAGCAGCTCTAGCGGGGCCTACAATGAGCAGTTCTTC
CDR3: CASSSSGAYNEQFF

J: TRBJ1-3
size: .
V: TRBV4-1
D: TRBD1
DNA: TGCGCCAGCACCTGGGGAGGACAGGGAACAACTGGAAACACCATATATTTT
CDR3: CASTWGGQGTTGNTIYF

J: TRBJ2-7
size: .
V: TRBV5-8
D: TRBD1
DNA: TGTGCCAGCAGCCTTGGGACAGGGGCCTACGAGCAGTACTTC
CDR3: CASSLGTGAYEQYF

J: TRBJ2-3
size: .
V: TRBV6-1
D: TRBD2
DNA: TGTGCCAGCAGTGAACAACTAGCGGGGGGCCCAGATACGCAGTATTTT
CDR3: CASSEQLAGGPDTQYF

J: TRBJ1-2
size: .
V: TRBV28
D: .
DNA: TGTGCCAGCAGTTTAGGGCGGGACTATGGCTACACCTTC
CDR3: CASSLGRDYGYTF

J: TRBJ2-4
size: few
V: TRBV2
D: .
DNA: TGTGCCAGCAGTGGGGCGGGGTTAGCCAAAAACATTCAGTACTTC
CDR3: CASSGAGLAKNIQYF

J: TRBJ1-1
size: .
V: TRBV18
D: TRBD1
DNA: TGTGCCAGCTCGGAGACAGGGCGGAACACTGAAGCTTTCTTT
CDR3: CASSETGRNTEAFF

J: TRBJ2-7
size: .
V: TRBV9
D: .
DNA: TGTGCCAGCAGCCCCCCGGAGGGAGTTTACGAGCAGTACTTC
CDR3: CASSPPEGVYEQYF

J: TRBJ2-5
size: .
V: TRBV24-1
D: TRBD1
DNA: TGTGCCACCAGTGATTTCGGGACAGGGCAAGAGACCCAGTACTTC
CDR3: CATSDFGTGQETQYF

J: TRBJ2-7
size: .
V: TRBV6-5
D: .
DNA: TGTGCCAGTCGGCTGGGGGGCTCCTACGAGCAGTACTTC
CDR3: CASRLGGSYEQYF

J: TRBJ2-2
size: once
V: TRBV19
D: .
DNA: TGTGCCACAGGGTGGGACACCGGGGAGCTGTTTTTT
CDR3: CATGWDTGELFF

J: TRBJ2-5
size: .
V: TRBV6-1
D: .
DNA: TGTGCCAGCAGTGAAGCGTGGGGGGAAGGGACCCAGTACTTC
CDR3: CASSEAWGEGTQYF

J: TRBJ2-7
size: .
V: TRBV7-2
D: TRBD1
DNA: TGTGCCAGCAGCCAAGCCACCGGGACAGGGAAATACGAGCAGTACTTC
CDR3: CASSQATGTGKYEQYF

J: TRBJ2-5
size: .
V: TRBV5-1
D: TRBD2
DNA: TGCGCCAGCAGCTTGGGGAGGCTAGCGGGGGAAGAGACCCAGTACTTC
CDR3: CASSLGRLAGEETQYF

J: TRBJ1-1
size: .
V: TRBV7-9
D: TRBD1
DNA: TGTGCCAGCAGCTCCCGACAGGGGGCGAACACTGAAGCTTTCTTT
CDR3: CASSSRQGANTEAFF

J: TRBJ1-2
size: .
V: TRBV27
D: .
DNA: TGTGCCAGCAGTCGAGGGGGGGCTAACTATGGCTACACCTTC
CDR3: CASSRGGANYGYTF

J: TRBJ1-1
size: .
V: TRBV11-2
D: .
DNA: TGTGCCAGCAGCTCTAGCAATAGAGGAAACACTGAAGCTTTCTTT
CDR3: CASSSSNRGNTEAFF

J: TRBJ1-6
size: .
V: TRBV7-8
D: TRBD1
DNA: TGTGCCAGCAGCTTAGGCGGGACAGGGGGGCCACCCCTCCACTTT
CDR3: CASSLGGTGGPPLHF

J: TRBJ1-5
size: .
V: TRBV2
D: TRBD1
DNA: TGTGCCAGCAGTGAAGGGGGCAGGGGGCTTCATCAGCCCCAGCATTTT
CDR3: CASSEGGRGLHQPQHF

J: TRBJ2-2
size: .
V: TRBV24-1
D: .
DNA: TGTGCCACCAGTTACGAGGAGAGAGACACCGGGGAGCTGTTTTTT
CDR3: CATSYEERDTGELFF

J: TRBJ1-4
size: .
V: TRBV29-1
D: .
DNA: TGCAGCGTTGGGCGGGGAGGGGAACTGTTTTTT
CDR3: CSVGRGGELFF

J: TRBJ1-2
size: .
V: TRBV2
D: TRBD1
DNA: TGTGCCAGCTCACAGGGGGCGTATGGCTACACCTTC
CDR3: CASSQGAYGYTF

J: TRBJ2-3
size: .
V: TRBV12-5
D: .
DNA: TGTGCTAGTGGGCGAGAGGATACGCAGTATTTT
CDR3: CASGREDTQYF

J: TRBJ2-3
size: few
V: TRBV6-2/TRBV6-3
D: .
DNA: TGTGCCAGCAGTTTCCGGGGTATTAGGAATACGCAGTATTTT
CDR3: CASSFRGIRNTQYF

J: TRBJ1-3
size: .
V: TRBV6-4
D: TRBD1
DNA: TGTGCCAGCAGTGATGGGACAGGGGCACACTCTGGAAACACCATATATTTT
CDR3: CASSDGTGAHSGNTIYF

J: TRBJ2-5
size: .
V: TRBV29-1
D: TRBD1
DNA: TGCAGCGTTCGGACAGGGCAAGAGACCCAGTACTTC
CDR3: CSVRTGQETQYF

J: TRBJ1-1
size: .
V: TRBV6-5
D: TRBD1
DNA: TGTGCCAGCAGACCCGGACAGGGAGGCACTGAAGCTTTCTTT
CDR3: CASRPGQGGTEAFF

J: TRBJ2-2
size: .
V: TRBV12-3/TRBV12-4
D: .
DNA: TGTGCCAGCAGTCCTTGGACAAACGGGGAGCTGTTTTTT
CDR3: CASSPWTNGELFF

J: TRBJ1-1
size: few
V: TRBV29-1
D: .
DNA: TGCAGCGTTGAAGGGGGGGAGGGAAAGAACACTGAAGCTTTCTTT
CDR3: CSVEGGEGKNTEAFF

J: TRBJ2-1
size: once
V: TRBV10-1
D: .
DNA: TGCGCCAGCAGCCCGGGGGTGTTAAATGAGCAGTTCTTC
CDR3: CASSPGVLNEQFF

J: TRBJ1-1
size: .
V: TRBV5-6
D: .
DNA: TGTGCCAGCAGTGCATTGGGGAGGCTGAACACTGAAGCTTTCTTT
CDR3: CASSALGRLNTEAFF

J: TRBJ1-2
size: .
V: TRBV5-6
D: .
DNA: TGTGCCAGCAGCTTGGTACAGGGCGGGGGCTACACCTTC
CDR3: CASSLVQGGGYTF

J: TRBJ2-5
size: .
V: TRBV27
D: TRBD1
DNA: TGTGCCAGCAGTCGGAGGACAGGGGGACAAGAGACCCAGTACTTC
CDR3: CASSRRTGGQETQYF

J: TRBJ2-1
size: .
V: TRBV4-1
D: TRBD1
DNA: TGCGCCAGCAGCCAAGATTATAGGCCCCAGGGGTCAGGGGGCAATGAGCAGTTCTTC
CDR3: CASSQDYRPQGSGGNEQFF

J: TRBJ1-2
size: .
V: TRBV29-1
D: .
DNA: TGCAGCGTTGTGGAGCCCGCCCCGAAGACAGGAAGGGGGGGCTACACCTTC
CDR3: CSVVEPAPKTGRGGYTF

J: TRBJ2-5
size: .
V: TRBV13
D: .
DNA: TGTGCCAGCAGCTTAGATCTAGCTCCAGAGACCCAGTACTTC
CDR3: CASSLDLAPETQYF

J: TRBJ2-3
size: .
V: TRBV3-1/TRBV3-2
D: TRBD1
DNA: TGTGCCAGCAGCCAGGGACCGGGACAGAGGGGAGATACGCAGTATTTT
CDR3: CASSQGPGQRGDTQYF

J: TRBJ1-6
size: few
V: TRBV12-5
D: .
DNA: TGTGCTAGTGGTTTGGACAGGGTGATGGGCAATTCACCCCTCCACTTT
CDR3: CASGLDRVMGNSPLHF

J: TRBJ2-5
size: .
V: TRBV5-1
D: .
DNA: TGCGCCAGCAGCTCCATGGAGGGGGGGGCTCAAGAGACCCAGTACTTC
CDR3: CASSSMEGGAQETQYF

J: TRBJ2-6
size: .
V: TRBV24-1
D: .
DNA: TGTGCCACCAGTGATTCGGGCTCTGGGGCCAACGTCCTGACTTTC
CDR3: CATSDSGSGANVLTF

J: TRBJ1-3
size: .
V: TRBV11-3
D: .
DNA: TGTGCCAGCAGTCTGACAGCTTCCTCTGGAAACACCATATATTTT
CDR3: CASSLTASSGNTIYF

J: TRBJ2-6
size: .
V: TRBV11-2
D: .
DNA: TGTGCCAGCAGCTCCCACCGGTCTGGGGCCAACGTCCTGACTTTC
CDR3: CASSSHRSGANVLTF

J: TRBJ1-5
size: once
V: TRBV7-9
D: .
DNA: TGTGCCAGCAGCTTACAGGATAGCAATCAGCCCCAGCATTTT
CDR3: CASSLQDSNQPQHF

J: TRBJ2-3
size: .
V: TRBV3-1/TRBV3-2
D: .
DNA: TGTGCCAGCAGAGGGGTGGTATCAGATACGCAGTATTTT
CDR3: CASRGVVSDTQYF

J: TRBJ1-1
size: once
V: TRBV4-1
D: .
DNA: TGCGCCAGCAGACTACCGGGATCGAACACTGAAGCTTTCTTT
CDR3: CASRLPGSNTEAFF

J: TRBJ1-5
size: once
V: TRBV18
D: .
DNA: TGTGCCAGCTCACCAGGGACACCCCAGCCCCAGCATTTT
CDR3: CASSPGTPQPQHF

J: TRBJ1-6
size: .
V: TRBV9
D: TRBD1
DNA: TGTGCCAGCAGCGGAGACAGGGGTAACTCACCCCTCCACTTT
CDR3: CASSGDRGNSPLHF

J: TRBJ1-5
size: once
V: TRBV27
D: TRBD1
DNA: TGTGCCAGCAGCCGGGACAGGGCGAATCAGCCCCAGCATTTT
CDR3: CASSRDRANQPQHF

J: TRBJ2-3
size: .
V: TRBV2
D: .
DNA: TGTGCCAGCAGAAGACTCCTTCCAGATACGCAGTATTTT
CDR3: CASRRLLPDTQYF

J: TRBJ1-2
size: .
V: TRBV6-1
D: TRBD1
DNA: TGTGCCAGCAGTGAAGTTCGGACAGGGTATGGCTACACCTTC
CDR3: CASSEVRTGYGYTF

J: TRBJ2-2
size: .
V: TRBV7-2
D: TRBD1
DNA: TGTGCCAGCAGCCGGGGGACAGGGTATGGCGGGGAGCTGTTTTTT
CDR3: CASSRGTGYGGELFF